This T cell receptor (beta chain) was sequenced during a study of untreated major depressive disorder. The assay was immunoSEQ multiplex PCR, and TCRdb's table has in-frame clones only and misses some. The sample lists 15,000 to 20,000 clones, approximately 92% occurring once. Study-level points and caveats: CD4+ T cells from depressed patients used TRBV05-01 (Vbeta 5.1) more often than controls.

Concerning this clone itself: The antigen remains undetermined.

This CDR3 is 16 amino acids long. Trimming left V 1 base short and J 1 base short, with 14 bases between. Germline values: CDR1 SGHDN, CDR2 FVKESK. V gene TRBV14 combines with J gene TRBJ2-7; D gene ambiguous. This sequence was found in a woman aged 40 to 50 with major depressive disorder. The specimen sequenced was CD4+ T cells from PBMCs. This CDR3 is CASSQVSWSQSYEQYF. In DNA, the CDR3 is TGTGCCAGCAGCCAAGTTTCCTGGAGCCAATCCTACGAGCAGTACTTC.